This T cell receptor (beta chain) was identified in a study of cytomegalovirus exposure and HLA in healthy donors. The CDR3 has 14 amino acids. Trimming at V came to 2 bases and at J to 5 bases, leaving 4 bases not matched to a gene. The V gene's germline CDR1 is MGHRA and CDR2 YSYEKL. Primers for the PCR totalled 60 Vbeta and 13 Jbeta. Some clones are missing from TCRdb's copy, which holds only in-frame ones; the method was immunoSEQ multiplex PCR. The table lists about 130,000 clones, around 83% of them singletons. Unrecorded immune exposures were likely, despite nominal health at sampling. This receptor was obtained from a girl aged 2 to 10 in good health and CMV-seronegative. The chain carries TRBV4-1 and TRBJ1-2, with TRBD1 matching 8 bases. The sample was PBMCs. CDR3 protein: CASSQKDRVYGYTF. The CDR3 DNA reads TGCGCCAGCAGCCAAAAGGACAGGGTGTATGGCTACACCTTC.